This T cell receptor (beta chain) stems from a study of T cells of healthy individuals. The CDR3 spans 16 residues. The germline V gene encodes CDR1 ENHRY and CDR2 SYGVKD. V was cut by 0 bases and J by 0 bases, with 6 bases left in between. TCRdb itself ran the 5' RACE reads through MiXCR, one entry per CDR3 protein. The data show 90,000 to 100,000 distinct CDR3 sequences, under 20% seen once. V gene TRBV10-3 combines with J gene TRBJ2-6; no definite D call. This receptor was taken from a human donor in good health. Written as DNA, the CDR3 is TGTGCCATCAGTGAGTCGAGTAGCTCTGGGGCCAACGTCCTGACTTTC. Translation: CAISESSSSGANVLTF.